This passage covers 11 T cell receptor beta chains from one sample sequenced in a study of T-cell memory formation after mild COVID-19. TCRdb re-analysed the 5' RACE reads in MiXCR, keeping a single row per CDR3 protein. The top ten hold just over 3% of the sample, which has 210,000 or so distinct CDR3 sequences, over 9.5% seen once. The source material was PBMCs or a T cell subset sorted from them (not recorded which). Source of these receptors: a man between 18 and 35 years old who had mild COVID-19 (a few samples of this study predate the infection). Cell type and time point are not known.

The chain uses TRBV7-8 and TRBJ2-3; D unresolved. Trimming took off 4 bases at V and 3 bases at J, with 8 bases between the two ends. This CDR3 contains 13 residues. Germline-derived CDR1 and CDR2 are SGHVS and FQNEAQ. The CDR3 region is CASSSRDTDTQYF. In DNA form, the CDR3 reads TGTGCCAGCAGCTCTCGTGATACAGATACGCAGTATTTT.

This clonotype was recorded a few times. The chain links TRBV9 to TRBJ2-6; no reliable D call. The length of the CDR3 is 17 residues. Trimming took 4 bases from V and 0 from J, leaving 14 bases between them. CDR1 SGDLS and CDR2 YYNGEE come from the germline V gene. The CDR3 region has the DNA TGTGCCAGCAGCCCCCTGGACCCCCGCTCTGGGGCCAACGTCCTGACTTTC. Its protein product is CASSPLDPRSGANVLTF.

This clonotype was observed at least ten times. V usage is TRBV7-6 and J usage is TRBJ2-3; tentatively, D is TRBD1 or TRBD2 (5 bases each). CDR1 and CDR2 from the germline V gene are SGHVS and FNYEAQ. The ends were cut back, 1 base at V and 4 bases at J, with 12 bases in the middle. The CDR3 is made up of 15 amino acids. CDR3: CASSLGLGVADTQYF. CDR3 coding DNA: TGTGCCAGCAGCTTAGGTCTGGGGGTGGCAGATACGCAGTATTTT.

The J gene is TRBJ2-1, the V gene TRBV20-1, with D possibly being TRBD2 (6 bases). Germline CDR1 DFQATT, CDR2 SNEGSKA (reference sequence). This CDR3 is built from 14 residues. Trimming left V 3 bases short and J 3 bases short, with 12 bases between. CDR3 residues: CSASGTAYYNEQFF. CDR3 nucleotide sequence: TGCAGTGCTAGTGGGACTGCATACTACAATGAGCAGTTCTTC.

This clonotype was found a few times. The V and J genes are TRBV4-3 and TRBJ1-3; 11 nucleotides match TRBD1. The CDR3 loop spans 18 amino acids. Germline V lookup: CDR1 LGHNA, CDR2 YSLEER. Trimming removed 0 bases from V and 3 bases from J; junction bases left unmatched: 7. CDR3 DNA: TGCGCCAGCAGCCAAGATCTTGGGACAGGGGGTGGTGGAAACACCATATATTTT. This encodes CASSQDLGTGGGGNTIYF.

This clonotype appeared a few times. The chain is built from TRBV9 and TRBJ1-1; TRBD1 agrees at 8 bases. Unmatched junction bases numbered 5, after V lost 3 bases and J lost 1 base. In germline, CDR1 is SGDLS, CDR2 YYNGEE. The CDR3 contains 15 residues. DNA for the CDR3: TGTGCCAGCAGCGCCCGACAGGGGAAGAACACTGAAGCTTTCTTT. The encoded protein is CASSARQGKNTEAFF.

This clonotype was observed a few times. The chain joins TRBV7-2 to TRBJ2-7; no firm D call. V gave up 6 bases and J gave up 6 bases, with 9 bases separating them. Per germline, CDR1 SGHTA and CDR2 FQGNSA. This CDR3 is 11 amino acids long. Here the CDR3 DNA reads TGTGCCAGCAGTATCGGGCGCGAGCAGTACTTC. This sequence encodes CASSIGREQYF.

This rearrangement joins TRBV3-1 to TRBJ1-6, with 7 nucleotides matching TRBD1. V lost 5 bases and J lost 3; bases outside the gene matches: 7. Germline V gene lookup returns CDR1 LGHDT and CDR2 YNNKEL (reference sequence). The CDR3 is made up of 16 amino acids. CDR3 amino acids: CASSSVAGGYNSPLHF. For the CDR3, the DNA is TGTGCCAGCAGCTCCGTGGCAGGGGGCTATAATTCACCCCTCCACTTT.

J is TRBJ2-7 and V is TRBV15, with 9 bases lining up with TRBD1. The CDR3 is made up of 15 amino acids. Germline loops: CDR1 LNHNV, CDR2 YYDKDF (reference sequence). J was trimmed by 0 bases and V by 4 bases; bases with no gene match: 4. CDR3 loop: CATSKRDRDSYEQYV. In DNA form, the CDR3 reads TGTGCCACCAGCAAAAGGGACAGGGACTCCTACGAGCAGTACGTC.

V gene TRBV7-9 combines with J gene TRBJ2-3; D unclear. Trimming removed 0 bases from V and 2 bases from J, with 3 bases in between. Germline V gene sequence: CDR1 SEHNR, CDR2 FQNEAQ (reference sequence). This CDR3 is built from 13 residues. CDR3: CASSLAITDTQYF. As DNA, the CDR3 is TGTGCCAGCAGCTTAGCCATCACAGATACGCAGTATTTT.

The chain recombines TRBV5-1 with TRBJ2-7, with a weak D call TRBD2 (5 bases). CDR3 length: 12 residues. Germline CDR1 SGHRS, CDR2 YFSETQ. V lost 1 base to trimming and J lost 5 bases, with 7 bases between them. The CDR3 nucleotides are TGCGCCAGCAGCTTGCCGGGGAACGAGCAGTACTTC. Encoded protein: CASSLPGNEQYF.